What follows are 13 T cell receptor beta chains derived from one specimen sequenced in a study of CD8+ T cells in alopecia areata. After isolation, RNA underwent reverse transcription to generate cDNA as the sequencing template. Libraries were prepared by immunoSEQ multiplex PCR; TCRdb keeps only in-frame clonotypes and omits some of them. The table records over 100,000 clones, 50% to 75% of them present only once. The treatment: oral pan-JAK inhibitor, 5-10 mg twice daily. Sequencing used CD8+ T cells sorted from blood, obtained at week 24, from a patient treated with tofacitinib. These receptors were obtained from a human donor with alopecia areata.

The chain uses TRBV13 and TRBJ2-7; no firm D call. This CDR3 spans 14 amino acids. V was clipped by 4 bases and J by 4 bases, with 14 bases between them. Germline CDR1 PRHDT, CDR2 FYEKMQ (reference sequence). CDR3 nucleotide sequence: TGTGCCAGCAGCTCCACCTTAGCTGTTTACGAGCAGTACTTC. Its protein product is CASSSTLAVYEQYF.

In the case of this clone: Other DNA sequences in the sample encode the same CDR3. CDR3 bases: TGTGCCAGCAGCGTAGGAGGGAGCTCCTACGAGCAGTACTTC. Its translation is CASSVGGSSYEQYF. J is TRBJ2-7 and V is TRBV9; perhaps TRBD2 as D (5 bases). CDR3 length equals 14 residues. V gave up 0 bases and J gave up 0 bases, with 7 bases separating them. Germline lookup yields CDR1 SGDLS and CDR2 YYNGEE. Complete variable domain (other parts from reference TRBV9 and TRBJ2-7): DSGVTQTPKHLITATGQRVTLRCSPRSGDLSVYWYQQSLDQGLQFLIQYYNGEERAKGNILERFSAQQFPDLHSELNLSSLELGDSALYFCASSVGGSSYEQYFGPGTRLTVT.

The chain has TRBV5-6 and TRBJ2-1, with TRBD2 matching over 10 bases. Germline CDR1 and CDR2: SGHDT and YYEEEE. The CDR3 runs to 15 residues. J was trimmed by 6 bases and V by 4 bases; bases with no gene match: 7. The DNA for the CDR3 is TGTGCCAGCAGCCTATTAGCGGGGGGTATCAATGAGCAGTTCTTC. It is translated as CASSLLAGGINEQFF.

This clone has only one observation. The chain combines TRBV7-9 with TRBJ2-1, with 9 bases identical to TRBD2. The CDR3 is made up of 16 amino acids. Germline CDR1 is SEHNR and CDR2 is FQNEAQ (reference sequence). The V and J ends lost 1 base and 0 bases, in that order; junction bases with no gene match: 1. CDR3 residues: CASSLVAGDSYNEQFF. The CDR3 DNA sequence: TGTGCCAGCAGCTTAGTAGCGGGGGACTCCTACAATGAGCAGTTCTTC.

The CDR3: CASSERDRGYGYTF. CDR3 bases: TGTGCCAGCAGTGAACGAGACAGGGGGTATGGCTACACCTTC. The chain has TRBV25-1 and TRBJ1-2; 9 positions match TRBD1. Germline CDR1 reads MGHDK; CDR2 reads SYGVNS. This CDR3 spans 14 amino acids. J gave up 5 bases and V 2 bases, and 3 bases lay outside the gene matches.

CDR3 bases: TGTGCCAGCAGCTTTGGATCAGGAGACTATGGCTACACCTTC. It codes for CASSFGSGDYGYTF. The gene calls are TRBV5-4 and TRBJ1-2; D unresolved. V was pared by 2 bases and J by 3 bases, with 11 bases between. The length of the CDR3 is 14 residues. Germline lookup yields CDR1 SGHNT and CDR2 YYREEE (reference sequence).

This clone appeared a single time. The gene calls are TRBV13 and TRBJ2-1, with D possibly being TRBD1 (5 bases). The ends were cut back, 3 bases at V and 5 bases at J, with 8 bases in the middle. The CDR3 sequence is 13 residues long. Germline V gene data show CDR1 as PRHDT and CDR2 as FYEKMQ (reference sequence). The CDR3 region has the DNA TGTGCCAGCAGCTTGGACACCCACAATGAGCAGTTCTTC. Translated: CASSLDTHNEQFF.

The V and J genes are TRBV19 and TRBJ1-1; D unclear. Germline CDR1 is LNHDA and CDR2 is SQIVND (reference sequence). The CDR3 is 14 residues long. Deletions cut 3 bases from V and 0 bases from J, with 8 bases between. Here the CDR3 reads CASSIGVMNTEAFF. In nucleotides, the CDR3 is TGTGCCAGTAGTATTGGGGTCATGAACACTGAAGCTTTCTTT.

The sample holds a few counts of this clone. This chain joins TRBV7-9 and TRBJ2-1, with 11 bases aligning to TRBD2. The germline gives CDR1 SEHNR, CDR2 FQNEAQ (reference sequence). This CDR3 region has 16 residues. The ends lost 5 bases at V and 9 bases at J; junction bases unmatched: 12. CDR3 sequence (DNA): TGTGCCAGCAGCCACCCCGTAGCGGGGGGGCGTGGTGAGCAGTTCTTC. This codes for CASSHPVAGGRGEQFF.

About this clone: Other nucleotide sequences in the sample specify the same CDR3. The rearrangement uses TRBV7-3 and TRBJ2-7; 12 bases fit TRBD1. Germline values: CDR1 SGHTA, CDR2 FQGTGA. The CDR3 is made up of 15 amino acids. The V and J ends lost 5 bases and 4 bases, in that order; junction bases with no gene match: 6. In DNA, the CDR3 is TGTGCCAGCAGCCCCGGGACAGGGGGCAGTTACGAGCAGTACTTC. It is translated as CASSPGTGGSYEQYF.

The CDR3 coding sequence is TGTGCCATCAGTCCTGGGAGCGGGGGGGCAGATACGCAGTATTTT. Translation gives CAISPGSGGADTQYF. V usage is TRBV10-3 and J usage is TRBJ2-3; 10 nucleotides agree with TRBD2. V was pared by 5 bases and J by 4 bases, with 6 bases of the junction left unmatched. The CDR3 loop spans 15 amino acids. Germline V gene sequence: CDR1 ENHRY, CDR2 SYGVKD.

The chain is built from TRBV14 and TRBJ2-1; 8 bases are a match to TRBD1. In germline, CDR1 is SGHDN, CDR2 FVKESK. With V trimmed by 0 bases and J by 13 bases, 5 bases remained unmatched. The CDR3 totals 13 residues. The CDR3 bases are TGTGCCAGCAGCCAAGACAGGGGGCCCGACCAGTTCTTC. It specifies CASSQDRGPDQFF.

The CDR3 here is CASSLVAEGNTIYF. The CDR3, as DNA: TGTGCCAGCAGCTTAGTCGCGGAGGGAAACACCATATATTTT. The chain couples TRBV11-2 to TRBJ1-3; D call uncertain. Trimming left V 1 base short and J 4 bases short, with 8 bases between. The CDR3 sequence is 14 residues long. Per germline, CDR1 SGHAT and CDR2 FQNNGV.